Each of the 13 T cell receptor beta chains below was sequenced from the same sample in a study of regulatory T cells in long-lasting Graves disease. With iRepertoire HTBI primers and Arm-PCR of CDR3 regions, TCR beta libraries were built. TCRdb reprocessed the multiplex PCR reads with MiXCR, giving one entry per CDR3 protein. The table includes more than 450,000 distinct CDR3 sequences, around 15% detected once. The time point was: newly diagnosed GD, antithyroid drugs for less than 3 months. Making the TCR library involved RNA that had been extracted from PBMCs. These records were also assigned to another study, of T cells in Graves' hyperthyroidism and ophthalmopathy.

Specimen: peripheral blood mononuclear cells (PBMCs), collected at new diagnosis, from a patient treated with antithyroid drugs. The receptors were sampled from a man aged 35 to 55 with Graves disease.

V gene TRBV19 combines with J gene TRBJ1-2, with a possible D match to TRBD1 (6 bases). The CDR3 covers 13 residues. V shed 5 bases and J shed 7 bases, with 14 bases lying between them. The V gene's germline CDR1 is LNHDA and CDR2 SQIVND (reference sequence). The CDR3 loop is CASSHRETGGYTF. The CDR3 DNA reads as TGTGCCAGTAGTCACAGGGAGACGGGTGGCTACACCTTC.

The DNA for the CDR3 is TGTGCCAGCAGCCAAAGTCCAGGGGAGCTGTTTTTT. This sequence encodes CASSQSPGELFF. This chain links TRBV14 with TRBJ2-2; D uncertain. The CDR3 consists of 12 residues. V lost 2 bases to trimming and J lost 8 bases, with 6 bases between them. Germline-derived CDR1 and CDR2 are SGHDN and FVKESK.

This clonotype appeared once. This chain uses TRBV19 with TRBJ2-7; unclear D gene. Per the germline V gene, CDR1 is LNHDA and CDR2 is SQIVND (reference sequence). Trimming pared 3 bases from V and 2 bases from J, leaving 8 bases between. The CDR3 is 13 residues long. CDR3 sequence (DNA): TGTGCCAGTAGTATCACTGTTGCCTACGAGCAGTACTTC. The encoded protein is CASSITVAYEQYF.

The sample holds many counts of this clonotype. The chain links TRBV28 to TRBJ2-7, with D unresolved. This CDR3 comprises 12 residues. Germline V gives CDR1 MDHEN, CDR2 SYDVKM. The V end lost 5 bases, the J end lost 6 bases, and 11 bases lay between the germline ends. The CDR3 DNA follows: TGTGCCAGCAGTCCAGGTCGGGTCGAGCAGTACTTC. This translates into CASSPGRVEQYF.

V gene TRBV5-1 combines with J gene TRBJ2-7; D not certain. The germline gives CDR1 SGHRS, CDR2 YFSETQ. V dropped 0 bases and J dropped 7 bases, with 14 bases sitting between them. The CDR3 consists of 14 residues. The DNA for the CDR3 is TGCGCCAGCAGCTTGGAACAGTTCGGTGGGGAGCAGTACTTC. This codes for CASSLEQFGGEQYF.

This clonotype was seen ten or more times. The V and J genes are TRBV5-1 and TRBJ2-7; perhaps TRBD2 as D (5 bases). Trimming took 1 base from V and 3 from J, leaving 11 bases between them. The CDR3 runs to 14 residues. Per germline, CDR1 SGHRS and CDR2 YFSETQ. As DNA, the CDR3 is TGCGCCAGCAGCTTGAACGGAGACTACTACGAGCAGTACTTC. This sequence encodes CASSLNGDYYEQYF. The entire variable domain, with the rest obtained from reference TRBV5-1 and TRBJ2-7, is as follows: KAGVTQTPRYLIKTRGQQVTLSCSPISGHRSVSWYQQTPGQGLQFLFEYFSETQRNKGNFPGRFSGRQFSNSRSEMNVSTLELGDSALYLCASSLNGDYYEQYFGPGTRLTVT.

As concerns this clonotype: An end of the junction does not agree with germline; a read error may underlie this. The J gene is TRBJ1-2, the V gene TRBV6-1, with unresolved D. CDR3 length: 15 residues. Germline V gives CDR1 MNHNS, CDR2 SASEGT. The CDR3 reads CAGYRAEKNNYGYTF. For the CDR3, the DNA is TGCGCCGGATACCGGGCAGAGAAGAATAACTATGGCTACACCTTC.

This clonotype was seen ten or more times. The CDR3 DNA follows: TGTGCCACCAGCAGCAGCGCCGGGACAGGGGTGTACAATGAGCAGTTCTTC. Translated, it gives CATSSSAGTGVYNEQFF. The rearrangement joins TRBV15 to TRBJ2-1; 10 positions match TRBD1. V was pared by 3 bases and J by 4 bases, with 9 bases of the junction left unmatched. Germline V gene data show CDR1 as LNHNV and CDR2 as YYDKDF (reference sequence). The CDR3 covers 17 residues.

The sample holds many counts of this clonotype. V is TRBV29-1 and J is TRBJ2-5; 7 bases match TRBD2. The CDR3 is 15 residues long. Losses at the gene ends were 7 bases for V and 5 bases for J; bases not matched to a gene: 16. CDR1 is SQVTM and CDR2 is ANQGSEA in the germline V gene. CDR3 sequence reads: CSGYSGRGPRETQYF. Here the CDR3 DNA reads TGCAGCGGCTATAGCGGGCGCGGGCCTCGGGAGACCCAGTACTTC.

This clonotype has just a few counts. V and J are TRBV5-6 and TRBJ1-5; D is unresolved. The CDR3 length is 16 residues. Per the germline V gene, CDR1 is SGHDT and CDR2 is YYEEEE. Deletions cut 4 bases from V and 4 bases from J, with 18 bases between. CDR3 DNA sequence: TGTGCCAGCAGCCCCTCGTGGCAGGCGAAAAATCAGCCCCAGCATTTT. This codes for CASSPSWQAKNQPQHF. The variable domain in full, with the rest retrieved from reference TRBV5-6 and TRBJ1-5, is DAGVTQSPTHLIKTRGQQVTLRCSPKSGHDTVSWYQQALGQGPQFIFQYYEEEERQRGNFPDRFSGHQFPNYSSELNVNALLLGDSALYLCASSPSWQAKNQPQHFGDGTRLSIL.

With respect to this clonotype: This could be a read error, since a much larger clone is one nucleotide away. The V and J genes are TRBV20-1 and TRBJ2-5; D may correspond to TRBD1 or TRBD2 (5 bases each). In germline, CDR1 is DFQATT, CDR2 SNEGSKA (reference sequence). This CDR3 is 12 amino acids long. V was clipped by 3 bases and J by 6 bases, with 11 bases between them. CDR3 region: CSASRGTKTQYF. DNA for the CDR3: TGCAGTGCTAGTCGGGGCACCAAGACCCAGTACTTC.

This clonotype was seen at least ten times. This chain connects TRBV5-1 to TRBJ2-1; 16 nucleotides line up with TRBD2. Germline V gene data show CDR1 as SGHRS and CDR2 as YFSETQ. This CDR3 comprises 17 residues. The J segment lost 4 bases and the V segment lost 2 bases, leaving 3 bases of the junction unmatched. The DNA for the CDR3 is TGCGCCAGCAGCTTACCGGGACTAGCGGGAGGGTACAATGAGCAGTTCTTC. It is translated as CASSLPGLAGGYNEQFF. The full variable domain, with the rest looked up from reference TRBV5-1 and TRBJ2-1, is KAGVTQTPRYLIKTRGQQVTLSCSPISGHRSVSWYQQTPGQGLQFLFEYFSETQRNKGNFPGRFSGRQFSNSRSEMNVSTLELGDSALYLCASSLPGLAGGYNEQFFGPGTRLTVL.

The chain carries TRBV28 and TRBJ2-7, with 9 nucleotides matching TRBD2. V gave up 4 bases and J gave up 6 bases; unmatched junction bases: 13. This CDR3 comprises 16 residues. Germline assignment: CDR1 MDHEN and CDR2 SYDVKM. DNA of the CDR3: TGTGCCAGCAGTTCCCCCAGAGGCGGGGGGGCCGGCGAGCAGTACTTC. Its translation is CASSSPRGGGAGEQYF. The whole variable domain, remainder taken from reference TRBV28 and TRBJ2-7, is DVKVTQSSRYLVKRTGEKVFLECVQDMDHENMFWYRQDPGLGLRLIYFSYDVKMKEKGDIPEGYSVSREKKERFSLILESASTNQTSMYLCASSSPRGGGAGEQYFGPGTRLTVT.